The 10 T cell receptor beta chains in this list originate from one sample, sequenced in a study of monozygotic twins with inflammatory bowel disease. TCRdb re-called the 5' RACE reads, yielding one record per CDR3 amino acid sequence without DNA. The table lists about 160,000 distinct CDR3 sequences. What was sequenced was blood. These receptors all come from a human donor with ulcerative colitis or Crohn's disease, or a healthy co-twin of an affected twin (not recorded which).

The J gene is TRBJ2-2, the V gene TRBV4-3; TCRdb selects TRBD2, and the lack of DNA leaves this call unchecked. The CDR3 contains 16 residues. Germline V gene lookup returns CDR1 LGHNA and CDR2 YSLEER. Here the CDR3 reads CASSQGRLAGFRELFF.

The genes are TRBV7-2 and TRBJ1-3; TCRdb reports TRBD1, a call that lacks DNA to check it against. The germline V gene encodes CDR1 SGHTA and CDR2 FQGNSA. This CDR3 has 17 residues. CDR3 region: CASSSNPGRISGNTIYF.

The V and J genes are TRBV7-2 and TRBJ2-3; TCRdb returns TRBD2, unconfirmable since there is no DNA. The CDR3 contains 15 residues. From germline, CDR1 is SGHTA and CDR2 FQGNSA. This CDR3 reads CASSQIIAGTDTQYF.

The chain links TRBV2 to TRBJ2-1; the D gene TCRdb calls, TRBD2, cannot be checked with no DNA. The length of the CDR3 is 14 residues. Germline CDR1 reads SNHLY; CDR2 reads FYNNEI. CDR3 loop: CASNLAGGTNEQFF.

The V and J genes are TRBV20-1 and TRBJ2-5; TCRdb's D gene call, TRBD2, goes unchecked for lack of DNA. Germline CDR1 and CDR2: DFQATT and SNEGSKA (reference sequence). The CDR3 has 15 amino acids. CDR3 sequence: CSANYRLGRQETQYF.

This chain joins TRBV5-1 and TRBJ2-1. Germline V gene sequence: CDR1 SGHRS, CDR2 YFSETQ. The CDR3 runs to 16 residues. CDR3 region: CASSPALLGTYNEQFF. Using reference TRBV5-1 and TRBJ2-1 for the parts outside the CDR3, the full variable domain is KAGVTQTPRYLIKTRGQQVTLSCSPISGHRSVSWYQQTPGQGLQFLFEYFSETQRNKGNFPGRFSGRQFSNSRSEMNVSTLELGDSALYLCASSPALLGTYNEQFFGPGTRLTVL.

The rearrangement joins TRBV5-1 to TRBJ2-1; TCRdb returns TRBD2, unconfirmable since there is no DNA. This CDR3 has 13 amino acids. Germline assignment: CDR1 SGHRS and CDR2 YFSETQ. CDR3: CASSLPSRNEQFF.

The V and J genes are TRBV7-7 and TRBJ2-2; with no DNA, the TCRdb D assignment of TRBD2 cannot be verified. CDR1 and CDR2 (germline): SSHAT, FNYEAQ (reference sequence). The CDR3 is 15 residues long. The CDR3 loop is CASSAGLGNTGELFF.

The rearrangement joins TRBV28 to TRBJ2-1; absent DNA, TCRdb's TRBD1 call cannot be checked. The CDR3 has 15 residues. The V gene's germline CDR1 is MDHEN and CDR2 SYDVKM. The CDR3: CASSPGTSFFNEQFF.

The CDR3 protein is CSALVVPTHSATNEKLFF. The J gene is TRBJ1-4, the V gene TRBV20-1. CDR3 length: 18 amino acids. CDR1 and CDR2 from the germline V gene are DFQATT and SNEGSKA (reference sequence).